Shown below are 22 T cell receptor beta chains from a single sample sequenced in a study of early T cells in non-severe SARS-CoV-2 infection. TCRdb re-analysed the 5' RACE reads in MiXCR, keeping a single row per CDR3 protein. Here the sample spans 54,000 or so distinct CDR3 sequences, roughly 5.5% being singletons. Material: whole blood. These receptors originate from an adult who was a healthcare worker with PCR-confirmed SARS-CoV-2 infection or an uninfected control (not recorded which).

This clonotype was counted at least ten times. For the CDR3, the DNA is TGTGCCAGCAGCTTAGGAGGTTTACGGTCCTACGAGCAGTACTTC. Protein product: CASSLGGLRSYEQYF. The rearrangement links TRBV7-2 to TRBJ2-7; D unclear. This CDR3 spans 15 amino acids. The germline CDR1 and CDR2 sequences are SGHTA and FQGNSA. Trimming took 1 base from V and 1 from J, leaving 11 bases between them.

This rearrangement joins TRBV27 to TRBJ2-5, with no clear D. Germline CDR1 MNHEY, CDR2 SMNVEV (reference sequence). Trimming shortened V by 6 bases and J by 2 bases, and 16 bases separated the two germline ends. The CDR3 loop spans 15 amino acids. The CDR3 sequence is CASSPLQLGQETQYF. CDR3 bases: TGTGCCAGCAGCCCCTTACAGCTCGGGCAAGAGACCCAGTACTTC.

At least ten counts were recorded for this clonotype. The chain carries TRBV5-6 and TRBJ1-1; a possible D gene is TRBD1 (5 bases). Germline V gene data show CDR1 as SGHDT and CDR2 as YYEEEE. The CDR3 spans 15 residues. V lost 0 bases and J 4 bases, leaving 13 bases between the germline ends. CDR3 residues: CASSLVLGTGTEAFF. The CDR3 region has the DNA TGTGCCAGCAGCTTGGTGCTGGGGACGGGCACTGAAGCTTTCTTT.

This clonotype turned up a few times. The V and J genes are TRBV9 and TRBJ1-1, with TRBD1 as a possible D gene (6 bases). Trimming removed 4 bases at V and 4 bases at J, with 14 bases between. There are 14 residues in the CDR3. Germline V CDR1 and CDR2: SGDLS, YYNGEE. CDR3 in DNA: TGTGCCAGCAGCTCCAACAGGGCCGCCACTGAAGCTTTCTTT. This sequence encodes CASSSNRAATEAFF.

This clonotype has at least ten counts. The chain joins TRBV12-3 or TRBV12-4 to TRBJ1-5; D unresolved. V lost 3 bases and J lost 13, with 16 bases in between. The CDR3 runs 13 residues. The CDR3 nucleotides read TGTGCCAGCAGTTTTACGGTCAATGTAGGTCAGCATTTT. Encoded protein: CASSFTVNVGQHF.

About this clonotype: A much larger clone lies one base from this, so it may be a read error. This chain connects TRBV5-6 to TRBJ2-7; D is possibly TRBD2 (6 bases). V lost 9 bases and J lost 4, with 23 bases in between. Germline assignment: CDR1 SGHDT and CDR2 YYEEEE. CDR3 size: 15 residues. In nucleotides, the CDR3 is TGTGCCACCACGCATGGGGGGAGTGGGTTTTACGAGCAGTACTTC. Protein: CATTHGGSGFYEQYF.

The gene calls are TRBV7-9 and TRBJ2-7; TRBD2 aligns across 11 bases. V trimming: 3 bases; J trimming: 2 bases; junction bases outside the gene matches: 6. Per germline, CDR1 SEHNR and CDR2 FQNEAQ (reference sequence). The CDR3 covers 16 residues. The CDR3 sequence: CASSFTGTSGPYEQYF. DNA of the CDR3: TGTGCCAGCAGCTTCACCGGGACTAGCGGACCCTACGAGCAGTACTTC.

The chain recombines TRBV3-1 with TRBJ2-7, with 7 bases lining up with TRBD1. This CDR3 is built from 14 residues. Germline CDR1 LGHDT, CDR2 YNNKEL (reference sequence). The V and J ends lost 3 bases and 5 bases, in that order; junction bases with no gene match: 7. The CDR3 spells CASSHGRGSNEQYF. For the CDR3, the DNA is TGTGCCAGCAGCCACGGCAGGGGGAGCAACGAGCAGTACTTC.

The sample holds many counts of this clonotype. The CDR3 DNA reads as TGTGCCAGCAGCTTGATCGGGGAACCGTCTCAGCCCCAGCATTTT. This codes for CASSLIGEPSQPQHF. The chain joins TRBV5-6 to TRBJ1-5; D gene uncertain. V lost 1 base and J 6 bases, leaving 14 bases between the germline ends. Germline lookup yields CDR1 SGHDT and CDR2 YYEEEE. The CDR3 loop spans 15 amino acids. The full variable domain, with the rest looked up from reference TRBV5-6 and TRBJ1-5, is DAGVTQSPTHLIKTRGQQVTLRCSPKSGHDTVSWYQQALGQGPQFIFQYYEEEERQRGNFPDRFSGHQFPNYSSELNVNALLLGDSALYLCASSLIGEPSQPQHFGDGTRLSIL.

This clonotype appeared many times. The J gene is TRBJ2-3, the V gene TRBV6-2 or TRBV6-3, with TRBD2 matching over 8 bases. The CDR3 has 20 amino acids. Germline lookup yields CDR1 MNHEY and CDR2 SVGEGT. V lost 2 bases to trimming and J lost 2 bases; unmatched junction nucleotides: 18. The CDR3 DNA follows: TGTGCCAGCAGTTACCCGACCCGACGCCGTGCGGGGGGCTTCACAGATACGCAGTATTTT. Encoded protein: CASSYPTRRRAGGFTDTQYF.

This clonotype was seen many times. The chain recombines TRBV5-1 with TRBJ2-5; the D is unclear. CDR1 SGHRS and CDR2 YFSETQ come from the germline V gene. V dropped 4 bases and J dropped 12 bases, with 13 bases sitting between them. This CDR3 spans 11 amino acids. This CDR3 is CASSLDGEKYF. DNA of the CDR3: TGCGCCAGCAGCCTGGACGGAGAAAAGTACTTC. The variable domain in full, completed from reference TRBV5-1 and TRBJ2-5, reads KAGVTQTPRYLIKTRGQQVTLSCSPISGHRSVSWYQQTPGQGLQFLFEYFSETQRNKGNFPGRFSGRQFSNSRSEMNVSTLELGDSALYLCASSLDGEKYFGPGTRLLVL.

This clonotype was found many times. This chain links TRBV5-1 with TRBJ1-3; D is possibly TRBD1 (5 bases). CDR3 length: 16 residues. The germline CDR1 and CDR2 sequences are SGHRS and YFSETQ. V lost 0 bases to trimming and J lost 0 bases, with 10 bases between them. The DNA for the CDR3 is TGCGCCAGCAGCTTGGCCGGGGGGATCTCTGGAAACACCATATATTTT. Translated, it gives CASSLAGGISGNTIYF.

The chain combines TRBV29-1 with TRBJ2-2, with D perhaps given as TRBD1 or TRBD2 (5 bases each). Trimming cost V 6 bases and J 4 bases, with 15 bases left between them. Germline CDR1 SQVTM, CDR2 ANQGSEA. CDR3 length: 14 residues. The CDR3 sequence is CSVGTTYFTGELFF. CDR3 coding DNA: TGCAGCGTAGGGACGACTTATTTCACCGGGGAGCTGTTTTTT.

The chain links TRBV6-5 to TRBJ2-3; D is ambiguous. The CDR3 is 15 residues long. V was cut by 10 bases and J by 2 bases, with 19 bases left in between. Germline CDR1 MNHEY, CDR2 SVGAGI. The CDR3 sequence: CATKKAASLTDTQYF. As DNA, the CDR3 is TGTGCCACCAAGAAGGCCGCTTCCCTCACAGATACGCAGTATTTT.

This clonotype came up many times. V usage is TRBV12-5 and J usage is TRBJ1-4; D possibly corresponds to TRBD1 (5 bases). This CDR3 spans 13 amino acids. V lost 4 bases, J lost 8 bases, and 11 bases lay in between. CDR1 LGHNT and CDR2 FRNRAP come from the germline V gene. CDR3 protein: CASGSGLPEKLFF. The CDR3 DNA is TGTGCTAGTGGTTCGGGACTGCCCGAAAAACTGTTTTTT.

This clonotype was counted many times. V is TRBV6-1 and J is TRBJ1-6; maybe TRBD1 (6 bases). This CDR3 is 14 amino acids long. Between the trimmed V and J ends, which lost 5 bases and 7 bases, there was a span of 12 bases. Germline V gene lookup returns CDR1 MNHNS and CDR2 SASEGT. CDR3 coding DNA: TGTGCCAGCAGTAGATTTACAGGGAATTCACCCCTCCACTTT. This gives the protein CASSRFTGNSPLHF.

This clonotype appeared a few times. This chain links TRBV3-1 with TRBJ2-7; tentative D call: TRBD2 (6 bases). The CDR3 has 12 amino acids. Trimming took 4 bases from V and 6 from J, leaving 10 bases between them. Germline assignment: CDR1 LGHDT and CDR2 YNNKEL (reference sequence). Here the CDR3 reads CASSPTGVEQYF. CDR3 nucleotide sequence: TGTGCCAGCAGCCCTACGGGGGTCGAGCAGTACTTC.

There are many counts of this clonotype. The chain uses TRBV6-1 and TRBJ1-6; D may be TRBD1 (5 bases). Germline V gives CDR1 MNHNS, CDR2 SASEGT. CDR3 length: 15 residues. V dropped 2 bases and J dropped 12 bases, with 17 bases sitting between them. The CDR3, as DNA: TGTGCCAGCAGTGAAAGTGAGAGGGGAAGTGTACCCCTCCACTTT. Translation: CASSESERGSVPLHF.

There are many counts of this clonotype. The chain uses TRBV5-1 and TRBJ2-1; D not resolved. CDR1 SGHRS and CDR2 YFSETQ come from the germline V gene. The CDR3 covers 13 residues. Between the trimmed V and J ends, which lost 1 base and 7 bases, there was a span of 9 bases. The CDR3 loop reads CASSLYPDNEQFF. CDR3 coding DNA: TGCGCCAGCAGCTTGTATCCGGATAATGAGCAGTTCTTC.

This clonotype occurred many times. The chain recombines TRBV7-2 with TRBJ2-7, with a weak D call TRBD1 (5 bases). V was shortened by 1 base and J by 6 bases, with 16 bases between the two germline ends. The CDR3 is made up of 15 amino acids. Germline CDR1 reads SGHTA; CDR2 reads FQGNSA. This chain's CDR3 is CASSLGTGPTSEQYF. Written as DNA, the CDR3 is TGTGCCAGCAGCTTAGGAACAGGTCCTACCTCCGAGCAGTACTTC.

This clonotype was recorded at least ten times. The V and J genes are TRBV7-8 and TRBJ2-5; 7 bases fit TRBD2. Germline V CDR1 and CDR2: SGHVS, FQNEAQ. Unmatched junction bases numbered 11, after V lost 5 bases and J lost 5 bases. The CDR3 contains 15 residues. CDR3 bases: TGTGCCAGCAGCCACCGACTAGCTCTCGGGGAGACCCAGTACTTC. Translation gives CASSHRLALGETQYF.

The chain is built from TRBV20-1 and TRBJ2-7, with TRBD1 identical over 9 bases. In germline, CDR1 is DFQATT, CDR2 SNEGSKA (reference sequence). The CDR3 is 16 residues long. Losses at the gene ends were 3 bases for V and 0 bases for J; bases not matched to a gene: 9. CDR3 coding DNA: TGCAGTGCTAGGGCGGACCGGGACAGGGTCTCCTACGAGCAGTACTTC. It is translated as CSARADRDRVSYEQYF.